The 5 T cell receptor beta chains in this list originate from one sample, sequenced in a study of T cell responses to AZD1222 COVID-19 vaccine. Libraries were prepared by immunoSEQ multiplex PCR; TCRdb keeps only in-frame clonotypes and omits some of them. Recorded for this sample: under 150,000 clones. The sample taken for sequencing was peripheral blood. These receptors originate from an adult in good health.

This chain links TRBV5-1 with TRBJ2-5; D is unclear. Trimming left V 5 bases short and J 4 bases short, with 12 bases between. Germline CDR1 and CDR2: SGHRS and YFSETQ. CDR3 length equals 13 residues. This CDR3 reads CASRDLGRETQYF. The CDR3 nucleotides are TGCGCCAGCAGAGATCTAGGACGAGAGACCCAGTACTTC.

The gene calls are TRBV7-2 and TRBJ2-5; tentative D call: TRBD2 (6 bases). Germline-derived CDR1 and CDR2 are SGHTA and FQGNSA. The CDR3 consists of 15 residues. V was trimmed by 3 bases and J by 6 bases, leaving 17 bases between them. CDR3 sequence (DNA): TGTGCCAGCAGCTTCGGGAGTGCAAGTGTGAAGACCCAGTACTTC. Amino acids: CASSFGSASVKTQYF.

The chain uses TRBV4-1 and TRBJ1-3; 12 bases are a match to TRBD1. The CDR3 loop spans 16 amino acids. The ends lost 3 bases at V and 4 bases at J; junction bases unmatched: 4. Germline CDR1 and CDR2: MGHRA and YSYEKL. CDR3 sequence reads: CASSHLGTGGGNTIYF. The CDR3 nucleotides read TGCGCCAGCAGCCATCTAGGGACAGGGGGCGGAAACACCATATATTTT.

The rearrangement uses TRBV6-6 and TRBJ1-3; unclear D gene. Trimming took 2 bases from V and 0 from J, leaving 8 bases between them. Germline lookup yields CDR1 MNHNY and CDR2 SVGAGI (reference sequence). This CDR3 has 15 residues. CDR3 bases: TGTGCCAGCAGTTACGGAGACTCCTCTGGAAACACCATATATTTT. It encodes CASSYGDSSGNTIYF.

CDR3 residues: CASSQDRTGHYGYTF. In DNA form, the CDR3 reads TGCGCCAGCAGCCAAGATCGGACAGGGCACTATGGCTACACCTTC. This rearrangement joins TRBV4-1 to TRBJ1-2; TRBD1 aligns across 8 bases. Germline CDR1 MGHRA, CDR2 YSYEKL. The CDR3 spans 15 residues. The ends lost 0 bases at V and 3 bases at J; junction bases unmatched: 3.